Listed here are 15 T cell receptor beta chains from one sample, sequenced in a study of blood T cell repertoires in COVID-19. Assay: immunoSEQ multiplex PCR; the TCRdb copy retains only in-frame clones and omits some. The data show approximately 98,000 clones, around 81% seen once. Sequencing input: peripheral blood. The receptors shown here come from a woman aged 65 to 85 with acute or convalescent COVID-19.

The CDR3, as DNA: TGTGCCAGCAGCGGCATCAGGGGTGCTGGAAACACCATATATTTT. Amino acids: CASSGIRGAGNTIYF. The chain has TRBV7-9 and TRBJ1-3; tentatively, D is TRBD1 (6 bases). This CDR3 has 15 amino acids. In germline, CDR1 is SEHNR, CDR2 FQNEAQ (reference sequence). V was clipped by 5 bases and J by 2 bases, with 13 bases between them.

This sequence joins TRBV10-2 and TRBJ1-5; D gene uncertain. This CDR3 has 18 residues. Germline V gene sequence: CDR1 WSHSY, CDR2 SAAADI. V was cut by 4 bases and J by 2 bases, with 21 bases left in between. CDR3 nucleotide sequence: TGCGCCAGCAGTGGTAGGGCGGGGATAGGGTCAGGCAATCAGCCCCAGCATTTT. Amino acids: CASSGRAGIGSGNQPQHF.

This chain connects TRBV6-2 or TRBV6-3 to TRBJ1-1, with a weak D call TRBD1 (5 bases). The CDR3 has 16 residues. Germline V lookup: CDR1 MNHEY, CDR2 SVGEGT. Trimming cost V 5 bases and J 7 bases, with 23 bases left between them. The CDR3 protein is CASSTVQGATGGEAFF. The CDR3 coding sequence is TGTGCCAGCAGTACGGTTCAAGGGGCCACGGGAGGTGAAGCTTTCTTT.

The chain combines TRBV28 with TRBJ1-3, with D uncertain. Germline V gives CDR1 MDHEN, CDR2 SYDVKM. This CDR3 spans 15 amino acids. Trimming took off 6 bases at V and 0 bases at J, with 12 bases between the two ends. This CDR3 reads CASRRQVTSGNTIYF. DNA of the CDR3: TGTGCCAGCAGACGCCAGGTCACCTCTGGAAACACCATATATTTT.

The count of this clone is one. The chain carries TRBV7-3 and TRBJ2-5; TRBD2 is a possible D gene (6 bases). The ends were cut back, 5 bases at V and 5 bases at J, with 15 bases in the middle. CDR1 is SGHTA and CDR2 is FQGTGA in the germline V gene. The CDR3 contains 14 residues. The CDR3 protein is CASSRGGGSETQYF. Written as DNA, the CDR3 is TGTGCCAGCAGCCGCGGTGGGGGGTCGGAGACCCAGTACTTC.

This sequence joins TRBV9 and TRBJ1-1; unclear D gene. V gave up 2 bases and J gave up 3 bases, with 8 bases separating them. Germline V lookup: CDR1 SGDLS, CDR2 YYNGEE. CDR3 size: 13 residues. The CDR3 DNA reads TGTGCCAGCAGCGTTTTCCCTGACACTGAAGCTTTCTTT. It specifies CASSVFPDTEAFF. Full variable domain (missing parts from reference TRBV9 and TRBJ1-1): DSGVTQTPKHLITATGQRVTLRCSPRSGDLSVYWYQQSLDQGLQFLIQYYNGEERAKGNILERFSAQQFPDLHSELNLSSLELGDSALYFCASSVFPDTEAFFGQGTRLTVV.

In DNA, the CDR3 is TGTGCCAGCAGTTACGGAGTAGGCACCTGGAACACTGAAGCTTTCTTT. Translating it yields CASSYGVGTWNTEAFF. The chain carries TRBV6-5 and TRBJ1-1; D ambiguous. V lost 2 bases to trimming and J lost 1 base, with 14 bases between them. The CDR3 totals 16 residues. Germline loops: CDR1 MNHEY, CDR2 SVGAGI.

The chain uses TRBV3-1 (or the pseudogene TRBV3-2) and TRBJ1-5, with 7 bases identical to TRBD1. This CDR3 is 11 amino acids long. Per the germline V gene, CDR1 is LGHDT and CDR2 is YNNKEL (reference sequence). CDR3 loop: CASGGEQPQHF. Here the CDR3 DNA reads TGTGCTTCAGGGGGAGAACAGCCCCAGCATTTT.

The chain has TRBV9 and TRBJ1-3, with TRBD1 as a possible D gene (6 bases). CDR3 length: 15 residues. Germline loops: CDR1 SGDLS, CDR2 YYNGEE. Trimming stripped 0 bases from V and 7 bases from J, with 14 bases between. CDR3 loop: CASSVAQGRMNTIYF. CDR3 DNA sequence: TGTGCCAGCAGCGTAGCGCAGGGGCGCATGAACACCATATATTTT.

The chain uses TRBV2 and TRBJ2-1; 11 bases map to TRBD2. The trim removed 6 bases at V and 7 bases at J, leaving 8 bases unmatched. The CDR3 length is 15 residues. The germline V gene encodes CDR1 SNHLY and CDR2 FYNNEI. DNA of the CDR3: TGTGCCAGCAGGCCGGGTAGCGGGAGGGGAAATGAGCAGTTCTTC. This translates into CASRPGSGRGNEQFF.

This clone was recorded only once. The rearrangement links TRBV4-2 to TRBJ1-3; D unresolved. Trimming took off 0 bases at V and 4 bases at J, with 13 bases between the two ends. Germline V lookup: CDR1 LGHNA, CDR2 YNFKEQ. There are 16 residues in the CDR3. The CDR3 loop is CASSQDVRDWGNTIYF. CDR3 bases: TGTGCCAGCAGCCAAGATGTTAGAGATTGGGGAAACACCATATATTTT.

The J gene is TRBJ2-5, the V gene TRBV9, with D maybe TRBD2 (5 bases). The germline V gene encodes CDR1 SGDLS and CDR2 YYNGEE. Trimming stripped 0 bases from V and 4 bases from J, with 10 bases between. The CDR3 covers 14 residues. Here the CDR3 DNA reads TGTGCCAGCAGCGTAGGGGGAGTGGTAGAGACCCAGTACTTC. Translating it yields CASSVGGVVETQYF.

The chain has TRBV11-2 and TRBJ2-1; possibly TRBD2 for D (5 bases). V gave up 1 base and J gave up 4 bases, with 11 bases separating them. This CDR3 comprises 15 residues. CDR1 SGHAT and CDR2 FQNNGV come from the germline V gene. This chain's CDR3 is CASSLGTTKYNEQFF. The CDR3 DNA reads TGTGCCAGCAGCTTAGGAACGACTAAATACAATGAGCAGTTCTTC.

This chain joins TRBV5-6 and TRBJ2-5; D is possibly TRBD2 (6 bases). V lost 4 bases, J lost 1 base, and 14 bases lay in between. CDR1 is SGHDT and CDR2 is YYEEEE in the germline V gene. The CDR3 has 15 amino acids. Here the CDR3 DNA reads TGTGCCAGCAGCCACCGGGGTAGCGGCCAAGAGACCCAGTACTTC. Protein sequence: CASSHRGSGQETQYF.

V and J are TRBV4-3 and TRBJ2-2; no firm D call. The CDR3 length is 14 residues. V was pared by 0 bases and J by 3 bases, with 5 bases between. Germline V gene data show CDR1 as LGHNA and CDR2 as YSLEER. CDR3 sequence reads: CASSQDRDTGELFF. CDR3 DNA: TGCGCCAGCAGCCAAGACCGCGACACCGGGGAGCTGTTTTTT.